One and the same sample provided the 7 T cell receptor beta chains below, sequenced in a study of cytomegalovirus exposure and HLA in healthy donors. PCR used 60 Vbeta primers and 13 Jbeta primers. TCRdb keeps only in-frame clones here, not all; method: immunoSEQ multiplex PCR. The sample has some 170,000 clones; over 70% are singletons. Specimen: PBMCs. These TCRs come from a woman in her 50s in good health and CMV-seropositive.

CDR3 nucleotide sequence: TGCGCCAGCAGCCTAAGGACAGGGCAAGGGACTGAAGCTTTCTTT. Translating gives CASSLRTGQGTEAFF. This sequence joins TRBV5-1 and TRBJ1-1; 8 nucleotides align to TRBD1. CDR3 size: 15 residues. Per germline, CDR1 SGHRS and CDR2 YFSETQ. V trimming: 4 bases; J trimming: 5 bases; junction bases outside the gene matches: 10.

This chain links TRBV5-1 with TRBJ2-3; no clear D. The CDR3 covers 14 residues. From germline, CDR1 is SGHRS and CDR2 YFSETQ. V was clipped by 5 bases and J by 2 bases, with 12 bases between them. CDR3 sequence reads: CASRAAEVTDTQYF. In DNA form, the CDR3 reads TGCGCCAGCAGGGCCGCTGAAGTCACAGATACGCAGTATTTT.

The chain joins TRBV12-5 to TRBJ1-1, with D maybe TRBD1 (5 bases). The CDR3 extends over 13 amino acids. V was clipped by 5 bases and J by 4 bases, with 11 bases between them. Germline-derived CDR1 and CDR2 are LGHNT and FRNRAP. CDR3 sequence reads: CASGQAGSTEAFF. The CDR3 DNA follows: TGTGCTAGTGGTCAAGCAGGGTCCACTGAAGCTTTCTTT.

This clone was recorded a few times. This chain joins TRBV27 and TRBJ1-4, with 7 bases identical to TRBD1. Losses at the gene ends were 6 bases for V and 6 bases for J; bases not matched to a gene: 7. CDR1 and CDR2 (germline): MNHEY, SMNVEV (reference sequence). The CDR3 has 14 residues. Here the CDR3 DNA reads TGTGCCAGCAGCCTTTGGCAGGGGGATGAAAAACTGTTTTTT. Translation: CASSLWQGDEKLFF.

The chain carries TRBV10-3 and TRBJ1-1, with 9 bases aligning to TRBD1. Germline CDR1 ENHRY, CDR2 SYGVKD. This CDR3 region has 15 residues. J gave up 1 base and V 8 bases, and 8 bases lay outside the gene matches. The CDR3 region has the DNA TGTGCCATCCTACAGGGGGCGGGAAAGAACACTGAAGCTTTCTTT. It codes for CAILQGAGKNTEAFF.

The CDR3 sequence is CASSQDDRGGHNEQFF. The DNA of the CDR3 is TGCGCCAGCAGCCAAGACGATCGGGGGGGCCACAATGAGCAGTTCTTC. The chain uses TRBV4-1 and TRBJ2-1; TRBD2 matches 8 bases. From germline, CDR1 is MGHRA and CDR2 YSYEKL. This CDR3 is built from 16 residues. J lost 5 bases, V lost 0 bases, and 6 bases had no gene match.

The chain combines TRBV5-6 with TRBJ1-6; 10 bases align to TRBD1. Trimming removed 3 bases from V and 7 bases from J; junction bases left unmatched: 4. CDR3 length equals 15 residues. Germline V CDR1 and CDR2: SGHDT, YYEEEE. As DNA, the CDR3 is TGTGCCAGCAGCTCTGACAGGGGGCTGAATTCACCCCTCCACTTT. It translates to CASSSDRGLNSPLHF.